What follows is one T cell receptor (beta chain) and its context. Sample-barcoded 5' priming and a J-beta primer mix drove a second PCR of about 6 to 12 cycles. In TCRdb, the 5' RACE reads were re-called with MiXCR into one record per CDR3 protein. The sample includes 650,000 to 900,000 distinct CDR3 sequences, approximately 67% of them seen just once. Germline CDR1 SQVTM, CDR2 ANQGSEA. The CDR3 has 14 amino acids. Peripheral blood from each donor was collected in a volume of ten milliliters. The sample belongs to a study of blood T cells in healthy people across ages. Sequenced sample: blood. The TCR was taken from a young man in good health. The V call is TRBV29-1, the J call TRBJ2-1, with a weak D call TRBD2 (6 bases). The CDR3 is CSGGTAEVDDEQFF. CDR3 nucleotides: TGCAGTGGGGGGACGGCGGAGGTTGACGATGAGCAGTTCTTC.